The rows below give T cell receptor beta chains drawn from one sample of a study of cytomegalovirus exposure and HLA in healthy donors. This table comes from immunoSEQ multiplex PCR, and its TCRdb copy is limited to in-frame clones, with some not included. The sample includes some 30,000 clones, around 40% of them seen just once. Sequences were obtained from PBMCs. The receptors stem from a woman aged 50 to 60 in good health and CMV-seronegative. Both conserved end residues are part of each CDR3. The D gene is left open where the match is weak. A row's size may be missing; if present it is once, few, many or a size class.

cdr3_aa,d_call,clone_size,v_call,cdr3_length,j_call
CASSPAGTGGTEAFF,TRBD1,-,TRBV7-9,15,TRBJ1-1
CATTRASGGGYNEQFF,TRBD2,few,TRBV27,16,TRBJ2-1
CASSLISRDSIYGYTF,TRBD1,-,TRBV7-9,16,TRBJ1-2
CASSLYGGSSYEQYF,TRBD2,-,TRBV5-1,15,TRBJ2-7
CAWSVPGRGNQPQHF,-,few,TRBV30,15,TRBJ1-5
CASSLSGGVSYNEQFF,-,-,TRBV18,16,TRBJ2-1
CASSLSRSSEWGYTF,-,once,TRBV7-8,15,TRBJ1-2
CASSLAYNEQFF,-,-,TRBV5-1,12,TRBJ2-1
CASSLESLAGRGEQYF,TRBD2,-,TRBV5-4,16,TRBJ2-7
CASSLALAAAGSTDTQYF,TRBD2,-,TRBV5-8,18,TRBJ2-3
CASSYDRGNYGYTF,TRBD1,-,TRBV5-4,14,TRBJ1-2
CASSQDRGQNTQYF,TRBD1,few,TRBV4-1,14,TRBJ2-3
CASSSRTGNYNEQFF,TRBD1,few,TRBV27,15,TRBJ2-1
CASTLDRNTEAFF,-,-,TRBV2,13,TRBJ1-1
CASSSGRIYEQYF,-,-,TRBV7-9,13,TRBJ2-7
CASSLDRKNIQYF,-,-,TRBV11-3,13,TRBJ2-4
CASSVGGTGGNYGYTF,TRBD1,few,TRBV9,16,TRBJ1-2
CASSQAGVDTQYF,TRBD2,-,TRBV10-1,13,TRBJ2-3
CASSLAGTYEQYF,TRBD2,once,TRBV7-3,13,TRBJ2-7
CASSLNTGATGELFF,-,-,TRBV7-3,15,TRBJ2-2
CASSPLWDFRRANTEAFF,-,-,TRBV18,18,TRBJ1-1
CASSSHVGGSSTDTQYF,-,-,TRBV7-2,17,TRBJ2-3
CASIALKRGGSSYNEQFF,-,few,TRBV21-1,18,TRBJ2-1
CASTAAPHYGYTF,-,-,TRBV6-1,13,TRBJ1-2
CASSLGLAGGSTDTQYF,TRBD2,-,TRBV5-1,17,TRBJ2-3
CASSRRLADLTDTQYF,TRBD2,-,TRBV27,16,TRBJ2-3
CASSSRPGQDSPLHF,TRBD1,few,TRBV5-1,15,TRBJ1-6
CASSLVGRTAGNTIYF,-,-,TRBV7-9,16,TRBJ1-3
CSSRQLNTEAFF,-,few,TRBV29-1,12,TRBJ1-1
CSASTSGGQETQYF,TRBD2,-,TRBV29-1,14,TRBJ2-5
CASSLNRQGSYASYGYTF,TRBD1,-,TRBV28,18,TRBJ1-2
CASGLGTANYGYTF,-,few,TRBV12-5,14,TRBJ1-2
CASSGRRVAGNTIYF,-,-,TRBV28,15,TRBJ1-3
CASSLRGREGSTDTQYF,TRBD2,-,TRBV5-1,17,TRBJ2-3
CASSPPRPDTKEAFF,-,-,TRBV18,15,TRBJ1-1